The 20 T cell receptor beta chains given below trace back to one sample, sequenced in a study of cytomegalovirus exposure and HLA in healthy donors. The table came from immunoSEQ multiplex PCR; TCRdb's copy has only in-frame clones and leaves some out. The sample contains approximately 60,000 clones, more than 85% of which appear only once. The sample taken for sequencing was PBMCs. All receptors come from a young woman in good health and CMV-seronegative.

This rearrangement joins TRBV20-1 to TRBJ1-4, with no clear D. V was trimmed by 6 bases and J by 8 bases, leaving 10 bases between them. This CDR3 comprises 11 residues. The germline V gene encodes CDR1 DFQATT and CDR2 SNEGSKA (reference sequence). DNA of the CDR3: TGCAGTGCCGCACGGGGAGAAAAACTGTTTTTT. It translates to CSAARGEKLFF.

The chain combines TRBV6-1 with TRBJ2-2, with a tentative D call TRBD2 (7 bases). V was clipped by 1 base and J by 0 bases, with 15 bases between them. The CDR3 loop spans 18 amino acids. Germline V gene data show CDR1 as MNHNS and CDR2 as SASEGT. CDR3 DNA: TGTGCCAGCAGTGAAGTCCGGGGGGCAGCATCGAACACCGGGGAGCTGTTTTTT. The encoded protein is CASSEVRGAASNTGELFF.

The chain uses TRBV7-6 and TRBJ2-5; 11 bases map to TRBD2. The germline gives CDR1 SGHVS, CDR2 FNYEAQ. The CDR3 runs to 20 residues. With 3 bases clipped from V and 5 bases from J, the junction kept 20 bases outside the gene matches. The CDR3 sequence: CASSFEVKATSGGRGETQYF. For the CDR3, the DNA is TGTGCCAGCAGCTTTGAAGTAAAGGCAACTAGCGGGGGTCGGGGGGAGACCCAGTACTTC.

To note about this clone: Likely a read error: the CDR3 ends without its conserved phenylalanine or tryptophan. No DNA is shown, since the ends of the CDR3 on it are uncertain; the CDR3 is the one TCRdb lists. This sequence joins TRBV21-1 and TRBJ1-1; the table's D call, TRBD1, has no DNA check behind it. TRBV21-1 constitutes a pseudogene. Both ends counted, the CDR3 spans 9 residues. The CDR3 region is CASSKGDVG.

The chain links TRBV18 to TRBJ1-4, with D hard to call. The CDR3 totals 13 residues. Trimming took off 6 bases at V and 8 bases at J, with 13 bases between the two ends. Germline lookup yields CDR1 KGHSH and CDR2 LQKENI. CDR3 protein: CASSMGGREKLFF. The DNA of the CDR3 is TGTGCCAGCTCTATGGGAGGGAGAGAAAAACTGTTTTTT.

The chain joins TRBV7-6 to TRBJ2-7, with D unresolved. With 5 bases removed from V and 5 bases from J, the gap between germline ends came to 16 bases. The CDR3 has 14 amino acids. Germline CDR1 SGHVS, CDR2 FNYEAQ. CDR3 amino acids: CASSTPSRTDEQYF. Written as DNA, the CDR3 is TGTGCCAGCAGCACCCCAAGCCGAACGGACGAGCAGTACTTC.

CDR3: CASRYQGAGANVLTF. Here the CDR3 DNA reads TGTGCCAGCAGGTATCAGGGGGCGGGGGCCAACGTCCTGACTTTC. The genes are TRBV6-5 and TRBJ2-6, with 8 bases aligning to TRBD1. The V gene end was trimmed by 6 bases and the J gene end by 4 bases; junction bases not matched to a gene: 5. CDR1 is MNHEY, CDR2 SVGAGI, per germline. This CDR3 comprises 15 residues.

The V call is TRBV9, the J call TRBJ2-7; tentatively, D is TRBD1 (5 bases). Germline V gene lookup returns CDR1 SGDLS and CDR2 YYNGEE. CDR3 size: 12 residues. V was pared by 1 base and J by 7 bases, with 9 bases between. This CDR3 reads CASSVPAGEQYF. In DNA form, the CDR3 reads TGTGCCAGCAGCGTACCAGCAGGGGAGCAGTACTTC. Full variable domain (outside the CDR3, taken from reference TRBV9 and TRBJ2-7): DSGVTQTPKHLITATGQRVTLRCSPRSGDLSVYWYQQSLDQGLQFLIQYYNGEERAKGNILERFSAQQFPDLHSELNLSSLELGDSALYFCASSVPAGEQYFGPGTRLTVT.

The rearrangement uses TRBV29-1 and TRBJ1-2, with unresolved D. CDR1 SQVTM and CDR2 ANQGSEA come from the germline V gene. The CDR3 length is 13 residues. The V end lost 7 bases, the J end lost 5 bases, and 17 bases lay between the germline ends. The CDR3 region is CSADTLNLYGYTF. The CDR3 DNA follows: TGCAGCGCTGACACTTTAAATTTATATGGCTACACCTTC.

V is TRBV6-5 and J is TRBJ2-7; possible D gene TRBD2, 5 bases. Per the germline V gene, CDR1 is MNHEY and CDR2 is SVGAGI. The CDR3 consists of 13 residues. The V end was cut by 6 bases, the J end by 2 bases, with 11 bases between. CDR3 bases: TGTGCCAGCAGCCGGGGAAGCACCTACGAGCAGTACTTC. It is translated as CASSRGSTYEQYF.

The CDR3 nucleotides read TGTGCCAGCAGCTCAACACAACAGGGAAACCCTGGCTACACCTTC. Translation: CASSSTQQGNPGYTF. This sequence joins TRBV13 and TRBJ1-2; D perhaps matches TRBD1 (6 bases). The CDR3 length is 15 residues. V lost 4 bases, J lost 7 bases, and 19 bases lay in between. The germline V gene encodes CDR1 PRHDT and CDR2 FYEKMQ (reference sequence).

The chain carries TRBV7-2 and TRBJ2-1; 8 nucleotides line up with TRBD2. Trimming at V came to 9 bases and at J to 4 bases, leaving 8 bases not matched to a gene. CDR3 length: 14 residues. Germline CDR1 SGHTA, CDR2 FQGNSA. CDR3 region: CASLRVAGYNEQFF. The CDR3 region has the DNA TGTGCCAGTTTAAGGGTAGCGGGGTACAATGAGCAGTTCTTC.

The CDR3 sequence: CASSQVGLSPDTQYF. The CDR3 DNA reads TGCGCCAGCAGCCAAGTCGGACTATCGCCAGATACGCAGTATTTT. V gene TRBV4-3 combines with J gene TRBJ2-3; possibly TRBD2 for D (6 bases). Trimming took off 1 base at V and 4 bases at J, with 12 bases between the two ends. Germline CDR1 reads LGHNA; CDR2 reads YSLEER. This CDR3 region has 15 residues.

CDR3 protein: CASSLDLPPVFF. The CDR3 region has the DNA TGTGCCAGCAGCCTCGATCTTCCACCGGTATTCTTT. This chain uses TRBV9 with TRBJ1-1; D remains ambiguous. Germline lookup yields CDR1 SGDLS and CDR2 YYNGEE. V was clipped by 4 bases and J by 14 bases, with 18 bases between them. There are 12 residues in the CDR3.

The rearrangement uses TRBV21-1 and TRBJ2-7; the D call in the table, TRBD2, was not verified against the DNA. TRBV21-1 is a documented pseudogene. This CDR3 comprises 16 residues. The CDR3 reads CASSKARVSGMGEQYV. CDR3 DNA: TGTGCCAGCAGCAAAGCTCGTGTTAGCGGGATGGGCGAGCAGTACGTC.

The chain employs TRBV15 and TRBJ2-7; 9 nucleotides agree with TRBD2. J was trimmed by 1 base and V by 5 bases; bases with no gene match: 6. CDR3 length equals 15 residues. The germline CDR1 and CDR2 sequences are LNHNV and YYDKDF (reference sequence). Written as DNA, the CDR3 is TGTGCCACCAGCCATCGGGCGGGGGGGTCCTACGAGCAGTACTTC. The encoded protein is CATSHRAGGSYEQYF.

The rearrangement links TRBV27 to TRBJ2-1; the D gene is possibly TRBD2 (6 bases). The germline V and J ends were trimmed by 0 bases and 7 bases, with 13 bases remaining between them. The CDR3 totals 15 residues. The germline V gene has CDR1 MNHEY and CDR2 SMNVEV (reference sequence). The CDR3, as DNA: TGTGCCAGCAGTTTATCCGGGGGAATGGCTAATGAGCAGTTCTTC. Translating gives CASSLSGGMANEQFF.

The gene calls are TRBV2 and TRBJ2-5, with a possible D match to TRBD2 (5 bases). CDR3 size: 14 residues. Germline CDR1 reads SNHLY; CDR2 reads FYNNEI. V lost 4 bases, J lost 3 bases, and 12 bases lay in between. The CDR3: CASSVNLREETQYF. As DNA, the CDR3 is TGTGCCAGCAGTGTCAATCTGAGGGAAGAGACCCAGTACTTC.

The chain recombines TRBV18 with TRBJ2-1; 12 nucleotides agree with TRBD2. CDR1 is KGHSH and CDR2 is LQKENI in the germline V gene. This CDR3 has 14 residues. J gave up 7 bases and V 6 bases, and 4 bases lay outside the gene matches. This CDR3 reads CASSGLAGQNEQFF. As DNA, the CDR3 is TGTGCCAGCTCCGGACTAGCGGGACAAAATGAGCAGTTCTTC.

The chain links TRBV29-1 to TRBJ1-2; tentatively, D is TRBD1 (6 bases). This CDR3 has 14 amino acids. Germline loops: CDR1 SQVTM, CDR2 ANQGSEA. V dropped 6 bases and J dropped 7 bases, with 21 bases sitting between them. CDR3 nucleotides: TGCAGCGTATTGGGGGGGCAGCTAACCAGTGGCTACACCTTC. Its translation: CSVLGGQLTSGYTF.